This T cell receptor beta chain was sequenced in a study of cytomegalovirus exposure and HLA in healthy donors. Germline V CDR1 and CDR2: MNHEY, SMNVEV (reference sequence). With V trimmed by 8 bases and J by 5 bases, 5 bases remained unmatched. This CDR3 has 13 residues. Assay used: immunoSEQ multiplex PCR; TCRdb lists only in-frame clones, some missing. The top ten hold about 2.1% of the sample, which has approximately 120,000 clones, around 90% seen once. General study points: Many donors shared some public TCRs, even though most TCR sequences were rare.

For this clone: What it binds is not known.

The clonotype comes from a woman aged 18-29 years in good health and CMV-seronegative. The rearrangement uses TRBV27 and TRBJ1-2, with TRBD1 matching 10 bases. Sequencing used PBMCs. The chain's CDR3 is CASRGDRGYGYTF. For the CDR3, the DNA is TGTGCCAGCCGGGGGGACAGGGGATATGGCTACACCTTC.